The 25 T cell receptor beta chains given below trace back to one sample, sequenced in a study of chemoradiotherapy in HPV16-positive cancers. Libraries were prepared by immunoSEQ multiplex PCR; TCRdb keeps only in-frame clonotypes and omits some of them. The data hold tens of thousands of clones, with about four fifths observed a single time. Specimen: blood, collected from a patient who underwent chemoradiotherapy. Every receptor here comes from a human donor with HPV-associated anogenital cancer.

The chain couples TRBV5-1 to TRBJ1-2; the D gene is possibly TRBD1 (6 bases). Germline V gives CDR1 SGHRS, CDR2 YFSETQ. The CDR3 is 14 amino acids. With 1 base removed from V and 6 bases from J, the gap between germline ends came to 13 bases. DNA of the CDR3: TGCGCCAGCAGCTTGCAAGACGGGGGCGATGGCTACACCTTC. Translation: CASSLQDGGDGYTF.

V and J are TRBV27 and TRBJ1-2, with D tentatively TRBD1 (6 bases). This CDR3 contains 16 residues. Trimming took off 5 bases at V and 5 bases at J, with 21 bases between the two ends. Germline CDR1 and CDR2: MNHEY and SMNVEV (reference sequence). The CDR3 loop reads CASSALSAGTRYGYTF. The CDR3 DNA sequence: TGTGCCAGCAGTGCGTTAAGCGCAGGGACAAGATATGGCTACACCTTC.

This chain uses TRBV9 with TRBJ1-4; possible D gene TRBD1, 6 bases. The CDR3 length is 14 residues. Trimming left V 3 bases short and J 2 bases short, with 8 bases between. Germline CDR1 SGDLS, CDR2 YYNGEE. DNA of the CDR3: TGTGCCAGCAGCGACCAGGGGACTAATGAAAAACTGTTTTTT. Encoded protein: CASSDQGTNEKLFF.

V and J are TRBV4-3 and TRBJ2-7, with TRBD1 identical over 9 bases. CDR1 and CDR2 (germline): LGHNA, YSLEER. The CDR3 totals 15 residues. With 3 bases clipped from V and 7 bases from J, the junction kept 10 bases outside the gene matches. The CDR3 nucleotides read TGCGCCAGCAGCCAGGGGATAGGACAGGGGTGGGAGCAGTACTTC. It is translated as CASSQGIGQGWEQYF.

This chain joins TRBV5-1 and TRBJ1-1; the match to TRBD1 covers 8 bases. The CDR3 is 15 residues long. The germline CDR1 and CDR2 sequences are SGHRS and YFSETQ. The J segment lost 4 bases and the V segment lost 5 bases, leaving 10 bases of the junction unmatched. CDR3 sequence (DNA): TGCGCCAGCAGTCCCCAGGGGGCAGGTAGCACTGAAGCTTTCTTT. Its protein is CASSPQGAGSTEAFF.

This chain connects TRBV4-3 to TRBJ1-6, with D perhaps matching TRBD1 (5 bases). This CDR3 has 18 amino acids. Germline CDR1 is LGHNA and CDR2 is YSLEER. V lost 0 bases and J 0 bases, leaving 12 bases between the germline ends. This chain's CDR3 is CASSQEGAVSSYNSPLHF. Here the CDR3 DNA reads TGCGCCAGCAGCCAAGAAGGGGCAGTGAGCTCCTATAATTCACCCCTCCACTTT.

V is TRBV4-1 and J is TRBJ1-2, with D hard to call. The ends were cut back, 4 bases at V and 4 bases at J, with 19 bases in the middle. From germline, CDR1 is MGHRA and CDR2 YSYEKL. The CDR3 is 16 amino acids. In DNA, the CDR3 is TGCGCCAGCAGCCTCCCACCTCGAGGCAGGAGCTATGGCTACACCTTC. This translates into CASSLPPRGRSYGYTF.

The CDR3 reads CASSPTSGAGQETQYF. The CDR3 DNA sequence: TGTGCCAGCAGTCCGACTAGCGGGGCCGGACAAGAGACCCAGTACTTC. The V gene is TRBV7-8, the J gene TRBJ2-5, with 11 nucleotides matching TRBD2. The CDR3 is 16 residues long. Germline V gene sequence: CDR1 SGHVS, CDR2 FQNEAQ. Trimming removed 6 bases from V and 2 bases from J; junction bases left unmatched: 8.

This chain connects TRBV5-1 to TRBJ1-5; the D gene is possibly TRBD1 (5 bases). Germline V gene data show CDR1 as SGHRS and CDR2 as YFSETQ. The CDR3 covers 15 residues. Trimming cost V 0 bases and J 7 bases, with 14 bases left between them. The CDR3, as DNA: TGCGCCAGCAGCTTGGGTGACGGCGGGGGACAGCCCCAGCATTTT. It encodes CASSLGDGGGQPQHF.

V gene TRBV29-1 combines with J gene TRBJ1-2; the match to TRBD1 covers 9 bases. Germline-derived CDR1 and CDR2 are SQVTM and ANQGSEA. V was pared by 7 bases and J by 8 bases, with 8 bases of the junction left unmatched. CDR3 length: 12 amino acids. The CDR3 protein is CSESGTGNGYTF. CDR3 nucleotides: TGCAGCGAGAGCGGGACAGGGAACGGCTACACCTTC.

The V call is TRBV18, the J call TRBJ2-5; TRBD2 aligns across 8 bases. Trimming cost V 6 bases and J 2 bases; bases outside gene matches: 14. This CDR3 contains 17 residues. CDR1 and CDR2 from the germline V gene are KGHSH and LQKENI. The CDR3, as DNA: TGTGCCAGCTCCCCCCGGGGGGGAGATTTTATGCAAGAGACCCAGTACTTC. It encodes CASSPRGGDFMQETQYF.

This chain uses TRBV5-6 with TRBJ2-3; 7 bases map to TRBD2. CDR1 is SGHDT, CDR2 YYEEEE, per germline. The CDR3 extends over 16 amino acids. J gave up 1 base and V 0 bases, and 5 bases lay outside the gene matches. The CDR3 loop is CASSLGTGGRTDTQYF. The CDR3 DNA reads TGTGCCAGCAGCTTGGGAACGGGGGGACGCACAGATACGCAGTATTTT.

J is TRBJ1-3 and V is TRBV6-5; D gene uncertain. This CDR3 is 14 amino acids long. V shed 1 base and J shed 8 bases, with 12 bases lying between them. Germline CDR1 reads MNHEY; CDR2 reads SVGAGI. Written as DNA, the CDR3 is TGTGCCAGCAGTTACTACCCGGGGAGGGACACCATATATTTT. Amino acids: CASSYYPGRDTIYF.

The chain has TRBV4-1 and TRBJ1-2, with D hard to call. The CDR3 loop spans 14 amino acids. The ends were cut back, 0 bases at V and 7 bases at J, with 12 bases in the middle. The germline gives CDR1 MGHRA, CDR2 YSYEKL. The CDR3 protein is CASSQDAGVGGYTF. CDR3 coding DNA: TGCGCCAGCAGCCAAGATGCCGGGGTAGGTGGCTACACCTTC.

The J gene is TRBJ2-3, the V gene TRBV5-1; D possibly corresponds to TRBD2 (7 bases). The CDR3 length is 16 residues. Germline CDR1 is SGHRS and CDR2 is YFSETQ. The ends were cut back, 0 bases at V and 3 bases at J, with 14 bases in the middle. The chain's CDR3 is CASSLAVGGPTDTQYF. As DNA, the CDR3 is TGCGCCAGCAGCTTGGCGGTGGGGGGGCCAACAGATACGCAGTATTTT.

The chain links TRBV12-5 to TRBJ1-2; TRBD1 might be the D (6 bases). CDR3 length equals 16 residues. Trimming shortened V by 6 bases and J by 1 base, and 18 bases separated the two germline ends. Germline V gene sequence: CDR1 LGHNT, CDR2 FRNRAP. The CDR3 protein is CASGSTGITLNYGYTF. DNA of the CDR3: TGTGCTAGTGGCTCGACAGGAATCACTCTTAACTATGGCTACACCTTC.

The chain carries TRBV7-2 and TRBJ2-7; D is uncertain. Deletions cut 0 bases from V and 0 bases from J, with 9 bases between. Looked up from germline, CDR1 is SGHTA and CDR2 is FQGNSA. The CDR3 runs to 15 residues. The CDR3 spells CASSLALSSSYEQYF. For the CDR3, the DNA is TGTGCCAGCAGCTTAGCGTTATCTAGCTCCTACGAGCAGTACTTC.

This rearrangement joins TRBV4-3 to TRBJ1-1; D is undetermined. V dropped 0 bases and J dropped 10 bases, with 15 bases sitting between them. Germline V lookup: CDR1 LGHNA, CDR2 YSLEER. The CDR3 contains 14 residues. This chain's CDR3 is CASSQDRATPVAFF. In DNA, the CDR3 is TGCGCCAGCAGCCAAGATCGGGCCACGCCGGTAGCTTTCTTT.

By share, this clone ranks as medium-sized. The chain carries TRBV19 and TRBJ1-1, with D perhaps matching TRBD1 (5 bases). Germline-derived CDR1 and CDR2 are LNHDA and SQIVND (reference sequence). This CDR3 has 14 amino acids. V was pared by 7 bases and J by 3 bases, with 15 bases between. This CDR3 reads CASTRQPGHTEAFF. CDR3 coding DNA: TGTGCCAGTACTCGACAGCCCGGACACACTGAAGCTTTCTTT.

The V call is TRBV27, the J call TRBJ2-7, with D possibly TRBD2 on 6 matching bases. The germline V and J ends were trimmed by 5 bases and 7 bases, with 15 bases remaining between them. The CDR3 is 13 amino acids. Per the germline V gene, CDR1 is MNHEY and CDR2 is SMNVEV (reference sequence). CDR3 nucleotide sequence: TGTGCCAGCAGTCCGACTTCGGAGGGGGAGCAGTACTTC. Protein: CASSPTSEGEQYF.

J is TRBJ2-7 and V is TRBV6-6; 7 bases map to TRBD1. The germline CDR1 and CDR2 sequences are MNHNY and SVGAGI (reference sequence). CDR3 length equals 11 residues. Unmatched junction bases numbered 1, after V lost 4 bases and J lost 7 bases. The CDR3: CASSLTGEQYF. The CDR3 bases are TGTGCCAGCAGTTTGACAGGGGAGCAGTACTTC.

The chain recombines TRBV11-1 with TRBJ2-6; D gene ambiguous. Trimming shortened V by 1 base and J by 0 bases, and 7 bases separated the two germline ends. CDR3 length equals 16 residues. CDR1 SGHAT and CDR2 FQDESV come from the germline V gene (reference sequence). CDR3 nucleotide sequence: TGTGCCAGCAGCTTAGGGCTAAGCTCTGGGGCCAACGTCCTGACTTTC. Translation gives CASSLGLSSGANVLTF.

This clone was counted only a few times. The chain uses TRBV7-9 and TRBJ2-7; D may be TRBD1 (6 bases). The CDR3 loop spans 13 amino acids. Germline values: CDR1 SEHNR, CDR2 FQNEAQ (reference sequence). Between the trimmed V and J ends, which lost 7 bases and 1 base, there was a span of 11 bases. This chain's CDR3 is CASKVDSSYEQYF. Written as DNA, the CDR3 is TGTGCCAGCAAAGTGGACAGTTCCTACGAGCAGTACTTC. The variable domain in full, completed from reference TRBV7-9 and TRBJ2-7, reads DTGVSQNPRHKITKRGQNVTFRCDPISEHNRLYWYRQTLGQGPEFLTYFQNEAQLEKSRLLSDRFSAERPKGSFSTLEIQRTEQGDSAMYLCASKVDSSYEQYFGPGTRLTVT.

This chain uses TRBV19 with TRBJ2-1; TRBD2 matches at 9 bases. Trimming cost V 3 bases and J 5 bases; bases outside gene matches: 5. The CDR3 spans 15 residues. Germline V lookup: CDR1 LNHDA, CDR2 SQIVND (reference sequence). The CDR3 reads CASSIGSSGNNEQFF. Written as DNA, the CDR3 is TGTGCCAGTAGTATTGGTTCTAGCGGGAACAATGAGCAGTTCTTC.

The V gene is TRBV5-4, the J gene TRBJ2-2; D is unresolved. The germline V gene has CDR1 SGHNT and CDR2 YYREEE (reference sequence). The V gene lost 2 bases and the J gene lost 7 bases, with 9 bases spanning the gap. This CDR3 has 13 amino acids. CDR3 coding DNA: TGTGCCAGCAGCTTTCACACTCTCGGGGAGCTGTTTTTT. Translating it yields CASSFHTLGELFF.